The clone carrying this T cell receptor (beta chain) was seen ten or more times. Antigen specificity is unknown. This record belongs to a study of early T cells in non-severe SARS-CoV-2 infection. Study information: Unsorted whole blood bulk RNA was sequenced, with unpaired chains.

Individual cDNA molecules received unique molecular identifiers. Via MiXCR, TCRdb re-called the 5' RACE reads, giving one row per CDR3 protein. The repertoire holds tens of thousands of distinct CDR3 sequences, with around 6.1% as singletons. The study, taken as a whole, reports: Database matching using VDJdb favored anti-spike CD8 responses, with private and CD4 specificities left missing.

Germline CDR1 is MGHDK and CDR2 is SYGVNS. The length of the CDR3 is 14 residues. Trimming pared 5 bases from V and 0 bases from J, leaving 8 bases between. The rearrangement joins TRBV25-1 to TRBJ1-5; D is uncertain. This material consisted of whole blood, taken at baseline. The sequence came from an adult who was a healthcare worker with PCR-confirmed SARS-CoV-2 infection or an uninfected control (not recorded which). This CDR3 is CASSRRDSNQPQHF. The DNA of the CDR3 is TGTGCCAGCAGTCGGCGGGATAGCAATCAGCCCCAGCATTTT.